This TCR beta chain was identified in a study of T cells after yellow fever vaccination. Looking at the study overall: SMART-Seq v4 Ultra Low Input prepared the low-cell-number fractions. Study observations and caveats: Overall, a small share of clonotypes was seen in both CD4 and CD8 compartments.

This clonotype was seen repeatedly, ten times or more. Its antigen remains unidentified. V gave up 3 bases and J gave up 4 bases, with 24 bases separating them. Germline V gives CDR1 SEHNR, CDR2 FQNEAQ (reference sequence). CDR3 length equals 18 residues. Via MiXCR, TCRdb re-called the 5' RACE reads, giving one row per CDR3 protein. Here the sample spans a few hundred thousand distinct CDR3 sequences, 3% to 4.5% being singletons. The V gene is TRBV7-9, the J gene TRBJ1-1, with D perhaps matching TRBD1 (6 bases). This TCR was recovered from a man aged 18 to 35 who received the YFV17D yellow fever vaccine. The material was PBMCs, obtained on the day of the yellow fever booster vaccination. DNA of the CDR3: TGTGCCAGCAGCTTCTCGTACAGGGTACGTCCGTGGGGCACTGAAGCTTTCTTT. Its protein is CASSFSYRVRPWGTEAFF.